This T cell receptor (beta chain) emerged from a study of T cell responses to AZD1222 COVID-19 vaccine. General study findings and limits: Two AZD1222 doses significantly raised spike-specific TCR breadth and depth over controls.

The CDR3 consists of 13 residues. V dropped 2 bases and J dropped 5 bases, with 7 bases sitting between them. Per germline, CDR1 MDHEN and CDR2 SYDVKM. Method: immunoSEQ multiplex PCR; TCRdb's copy keeps in-frame clones and lacks some. The sample contains roughly 82,000 clones, approximately 85% of which appear only once. This clone has a single count. The antigen remains unidentified. The gene calls are TRBV28 and TRBJ1-5; D not certain. The clonotype originates from an adult in good health. Source: peripheral blood, taken on day 0 of AZD1222 vaccination. DNA for the CDR3: TGTGCCAGCAGTTTAGAAGCTTATCAGCCCCAGCATTTT. Translating gives CASSLEAYQPQHF.